This passage covers 2 T cell receptor beta chains from one sample sequenced in a study of cytomegalovirus exposure and HLA in healthy donors. PCR involved 60 Vbeta and 13 Jbeta primers. Libraries were prepared by immunoSEQ multiplex PCR; TCRdb keeps only in-frame clonotypes and omits some of them. The repertoire holds over 110,000 clones, with roughly four fifths as singletons. The sequenced material came from PBMCs. These receptor sequences come from a male donor in good health and CMV-seronegative.

The V gene is TRBV4-3, the J gene TRBJ2-7; TRBD1 aligns across 8 bases. With 0 bases clipped from V and 5 bases from J, the junction kept 9 bases outside the gene matches. The CDR3 length is 16 residues. Germline V lookup: CDR1 LGHNA, CDR2 YSLEER. CDR3 nucleotide sequence: TGCGCCAGCAGCCAAGAAGGACAGGGCAGGGGGAACGAGCAGTACTTC. Translated: CASSQEGQGRGNEQYF.

In its sample, this clone was seen a few times. The CDR3 is CASRLTSGTDTQYF. CDR3 sequence (DNA): TGCGCCAGCCGCCTGACTAGCGGCACAGATACGCAGTATTTT. The rearrangement uses TRBV5-1 and TRBJ2-3; 8 bases align to TRBD2. Trimming cost V 7 bases and J 1 base; bases outside gene matches: 5. CDR1 SGHRS and CDR2 YFSETQ come from the germline V gene. This CDR3 is 14 amino acids long.